The rows below give T cell receptor beta chains drawn from one sample of a study of CD8 T cells in Susac syndrome. TCRdb passed the immunoSEQ multiplex PCR reads through MiXCR, listing each CDR3 protein once. In the table there are some 200,000 distinct CDR3 sequences, roughly nine tenths of which are singletons. The sequenced sample was CD4+ T cells from PBMCs. Receptors originate from a human donor with Susac syndrome. Both conserved end residues are part of each CDR3. The D gene is left open where the match is weak. The size of a clone is reported for some rows only, either as once, few or many, or as a class for expanded clones.

TRBJ1-2 | NA | TRBD1 | TRBV18 | CASSPKRTGVPIYGYTF | TGTGCCAGCTCACCAAAAAGGACAGGGGTCCCCATCTATGGCTACACCTTC
TRBJ2-7 | NA | NA | TRBV11-2 | CASRVDIYRAGGEQYF | TGTGCCAGCAGGGTAGATATATACAGGGCTGGAGGCGAGCAGTACTTC
TRBJ2-6 | NA | TRBD1 | TRBV19 | CASRPGTGLSGANVLTF | TGTGCCAGTAGGCCTGGGACAGGCCTTTCTGGGGCCAACGTCCTGACTTTC
TRBJ1-5 | NA | NA | TRBV6-1 | CASRDGFNQPQHF | TGTGCCAGCAGGGACGGTTTCAATCAGCCCCAGCATTTT
TRBJ2-3 | NA | TRBD2 | TRBV5-1 | CASSQVAGGADTQYF | TGCGCCAGCAGCCAGGTGGCGGGGGGGGCAGATACGCAGTATTTT
TRBJ2-3 | NA | NA | TRBV9 | CASSVAGRTDTQYF | TGTGCCAGCAGCGTAGCGGGGCGCACAGATACGCAGTATTTT
TRBJ1-5 | once | NA | TRBV7-9 | CASSLGVLRPQHF | TGTGCCAGCAGCTTAGGGGTCCTTCGGCCCCAGCATTTT
TRBJ1-4 | NA | NA | TRBV28 | CASSLSVMNEKLFF | TGTGCCAGCAGTTTATCGGTCATGAATGAAAAACTGTTTTTT
TRBJ1-4 | NA | NA | TRBV29-1 | CSVRRYKKLFF | TGCAGCGTTCGACGCTATAAAAAACTGTTTTTT
TRBJ2-3 | NA | NA | TRBV5-1 | CASSSTGQSYGDTQYF | TGCGCCAGCAGCTCGACCGGACAGAGCTACGGGGATACGCAGTATTTT
TRBJ2-2 | once | NA | TRBV27 | CASSRAAKNTGELFF | TGTGCCAGCAGCCGGGCGGCAAAGAACACCGGGGAGCTGTTTTTT
TRBJ2-7 | NA | NA | TRBV24-1 | CATSDLGGRQYF | TGTGCCACCAGTGATTTGGGCGGAAGGCAGTACTTC
TRBJ1-5 | NA | NA | TRBV6-1 | CASVFSSNQPQHF | TGTGCCAGCGTGTTCAGTAGCAATCAGCCCCAGCATTTT
TRBJ2-7 | NA | TRBD1 | TRBV18 | CASSPGQGMAYEQYF | TGTGCCAGCTCACCTGGACAGGGTATGGCGTACGAGCAGTACTTC
TRBJ2-7 | NA | NA | TRBV6-5 | CASSYGGGPYEQYF | TGTGCCAGCAGTTATGGGGGGGGGCCCTACGAGCAGTACTTC
TRBJ2-1 | once | TRBD2 | TRBV9 | CVQVGLAEPSSYNEQFF | TGTGTCCAGGTGGGACTAGCCGAACCTAGCTCCTACAATGAGCAGTTCTTC
TRBJ2-3 | once | NA | TRBV2 | CASSEAPDTQYF | TGTGCCAGCAGTGAAGCCCCAGATACGCAGTATTTT
TRBJ1-2 | once | NA | TRBV5-4 | CASSFGGRENYGYTF | TGTGCCAGCAGCTTCGGGGGTAGGGAGAACTATGGCTACACCTTC
TRBJ1-5 | NA | TRBD1 | TRBV6-5 | CASSSSEGARPQHF | TGTGCCAGCAGCTCCTCGGAGGGGGCCCGGCCCCAGCATTTT
TRBJ1-5 | NA | NA | TRBV3-1 | CASSHEGNQPQHF | TGTGCCAGCAGCCATGAGGGGAATCAGCCCCAGCATTTT
TRBJ1-1 | NA | NA | TRBV6-2/TRBV6-3 | CASRATLEAFF | TGTGCCAGCAGGGCGACACTTGAAGCTTTCTTT
TRBJ1-1 | NA | NA | TRBV11-1 | CASSSSRTGNTEAFF | TGTGCCAGCAGCTCCAGCCGCACAGGGAACACTGAAGCTTTCTTT
TRBJ2-7 | NA | TRBD1 | TRBV5-1 | CASSWGQDLYEQYF | TGCGCCAGCAGCTGGGGACAGGACCTCTACGAGCAGTACTTC
TRBJ2-1 | NA | NA | TRBV29-1 | CSVENPGRNEQFF | TGCAGCGTTGAAAATCCAGGGCGCAATGAGCAGTTCTTC
TRBJ2-5 | NA | NA | TRBV3-1 | CASSPGDRQETQYF | TGTGCCAGCAGCCCAGGAGACAGGCAAGAGACTCAGTACTTC
TRBJ1-1 | NA | NA | TRBV14 | CASSQYGRDTEAFF | TGTGCCAGCAGCCAATACGGGCGCGACACTGAAGCTTTCTTT
TRBJ2-1 | once | NA | TRBV9 | CASSLRGSYNEQFF | TGTGCCAGCAGCTTGCGAGGCTCCTACAATGAGCAGTTCTTC